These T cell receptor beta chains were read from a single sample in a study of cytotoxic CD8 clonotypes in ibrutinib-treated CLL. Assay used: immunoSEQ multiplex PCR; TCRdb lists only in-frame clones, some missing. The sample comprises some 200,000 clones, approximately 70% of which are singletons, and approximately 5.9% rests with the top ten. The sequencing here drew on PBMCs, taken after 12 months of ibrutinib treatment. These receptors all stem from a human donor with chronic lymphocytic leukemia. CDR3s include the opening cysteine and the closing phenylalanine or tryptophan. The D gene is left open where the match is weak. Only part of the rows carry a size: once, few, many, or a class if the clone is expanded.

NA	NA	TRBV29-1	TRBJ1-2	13	TGCAGCGTTGTGGGTCGAAGAAACTATGGCTACACCTTC	CSVVGRRNYGYTF
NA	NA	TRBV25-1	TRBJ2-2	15	TGTGCCAGCAGTGAATTCAGGTTTAAAACCGGGGAGCTGTTTTTT	CASSEFRFKTGELFF
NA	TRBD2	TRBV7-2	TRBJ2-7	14	TGTGCCAGCAGCTGGACTAGCGGGACATCCGAGCAGTACTTC	CASSWTSGTSEQYF
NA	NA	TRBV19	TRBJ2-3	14	TGTGCCACCCGGATAGCGGAGAGCACAGATACGCAGTATTTT	CATRIAESTDTQYF
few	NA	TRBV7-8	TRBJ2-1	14	TGTGCCAGCAGCTTCCCCCCGACAGTCAATGAGCAGTTCTTC	CASSFPPTVNEQFF
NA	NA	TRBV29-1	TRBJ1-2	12	TGCAGCGTGGGGACACTTGAGTATGGCTACACCTTC	CSVGTLEYGYTF
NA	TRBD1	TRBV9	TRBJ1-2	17	TGTGCCAGCAGCGTAGCGGACAGGGTGTACCCAAACTATGGCTACACCTTC	CASSVADRVYPNYGYTF
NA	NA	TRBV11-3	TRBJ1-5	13	TGTGCCAGCAGCCGGACCGAGGACCAGCCCCAGCATTTT	CASSRTEDQPQHF
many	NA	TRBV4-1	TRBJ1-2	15	TGCGCCAGCAGCCCGTCCCCCAGGGACAACTATGGCTACACCTTC	CASSPSPRDNYGYTF
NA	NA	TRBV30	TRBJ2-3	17	TGTGCCTGGAGTGTTCGTCTACACGAGCTCGGAGGAGATACGCAGTATTTT	CAWSVRLHELGGDTQYF
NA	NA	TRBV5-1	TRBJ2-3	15	TGCGCCAGCAGCTTGGGACACATCCCCACAGATACGCAGTATTTT	CASSLGHIPTDTQYF
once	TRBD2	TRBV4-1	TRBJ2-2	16	TGCGCCAGCAGCCAGTTCGGGCCAGCGGGGGGGAGGGAGCTGTTTTTT	CASSQFGPAGGRELFF
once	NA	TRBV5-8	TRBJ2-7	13	TGTGCCAGCAGCTTGGATAGGGACTACGAGCAGTACTTC	CASSLDRDYEQYF
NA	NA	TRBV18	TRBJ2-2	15	TGTGCCAGCTCACCAAAAACAGGGAACACCGGGGAGCTGTTTTTT	CASSPKTGNTGELFF
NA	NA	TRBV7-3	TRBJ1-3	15	TGTGCCAGCAGCTTAGGCGGCTCCTCTGGAAACACCATATATTTT	CASSLGGSSGNTIYF
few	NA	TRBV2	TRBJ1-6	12	TGTGCCAGCAGTGGCGAGCTTTCACCCCTCCACTTT	CASSGELSPLHF
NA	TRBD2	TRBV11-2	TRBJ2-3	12	TGTGCCAGCAGCCAGGGACTAGCGACACTATATTTT	CASSQGLATLYF
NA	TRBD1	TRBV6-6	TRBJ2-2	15	TGTGCCAGCAGTTGGACAGGGATGGGGACCGGGGAGCTGTTTTTT	CASSWTGMGTGELFF
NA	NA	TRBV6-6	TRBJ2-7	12	TGTGCCAGCAGATTCCGACAGGTCGAGCAGTACTTC	CASRFRQVEQYF
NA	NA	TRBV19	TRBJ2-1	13	TGTGCCAGTAGTATTGAGGACTTCAATGAGCAGTTCTTC	CASSIEDFNEQFF
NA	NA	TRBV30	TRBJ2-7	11	TGTGCCTGGAGTGATGTGTACGAGCAGTACTTC	CAWSDVYEQYF
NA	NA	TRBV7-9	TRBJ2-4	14	TGTGCCAGCAGCTTAGATGGGACACAAAACATTCAGTACTTC	CASSLDGTQNIQYF
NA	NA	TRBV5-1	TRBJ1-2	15	TGCGCCAGCAGCTTGGATTCGTTCGGGGTCGACGGCTACACCTTC	CASSLDSFGVDGYTF